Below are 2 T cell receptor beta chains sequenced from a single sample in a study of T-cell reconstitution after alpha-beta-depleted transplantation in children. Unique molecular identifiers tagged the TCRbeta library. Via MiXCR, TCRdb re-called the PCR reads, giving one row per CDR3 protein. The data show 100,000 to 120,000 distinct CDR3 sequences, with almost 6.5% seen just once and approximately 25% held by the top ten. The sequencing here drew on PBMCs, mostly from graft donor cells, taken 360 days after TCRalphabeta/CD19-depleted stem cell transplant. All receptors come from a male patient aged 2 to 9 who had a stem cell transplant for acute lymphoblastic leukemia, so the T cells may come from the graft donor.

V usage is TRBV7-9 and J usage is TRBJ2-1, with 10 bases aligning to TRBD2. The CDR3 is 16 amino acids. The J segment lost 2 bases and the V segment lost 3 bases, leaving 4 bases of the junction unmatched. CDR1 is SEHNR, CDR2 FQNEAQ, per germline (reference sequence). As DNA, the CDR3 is TGTGCCAGCAGCTTGTTAGCGGGGGGCGCCTACAATGAGCAGTTCTTC. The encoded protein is CASSLLAGGAYNEQFF.

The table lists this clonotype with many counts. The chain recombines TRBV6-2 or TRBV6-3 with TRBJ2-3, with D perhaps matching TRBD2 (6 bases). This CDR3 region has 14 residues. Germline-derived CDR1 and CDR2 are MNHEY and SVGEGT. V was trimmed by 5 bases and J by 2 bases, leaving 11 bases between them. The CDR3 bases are TGTGCCAGCAGTCGCGGGAAAATCACAGATACGCAGTATTTT. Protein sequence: CASSRGKITDTQYF.